This is a list of T cell receptor beta chains from one sample in a study of chemoradiotherapy in HPV16-positive cancers. Sequencing was performed with immunoSEQ multiplex PCR; in TCRdb, only in-frame clones are kept and a portion is missing. The data hold some 8,800 clones, with roughly two thirds observed a single time. Sampling took place from a patient who underwent chemoradiotherapy. The receptor source for this set is a human donor with HPV-associated anogenital cancer. CDR3s include the opening cysteine and the closing phenylalanine or tryptophan. D genes are given only for firm matches. Size values are once, few and many counts, or a class for expanded clones, and some rows have none.

.,TRBJ1-3,16,TRBV2,.,TGTGCCAGCAGTGAATTGGGGGGCAGCTCTGGAAACACCATATATTTT,CASSELGGSSGNTIYF
.,TRBJ1-1,13,TRBV5-5,.,TGTGCCAGCAGCGAGGAAGTCCTAGTTGAAGCTTTCTTT,CASSEEVLVEAFF
few,TRBJ2-1,15,TRBV9,TRBD2,TGTGCCAGCAGCGTAGAAGCGGGGAACTACAATGAGCAGTTCTTC,CASSVEAGNYNEQFF
.,TRBJ2-3,14,TRBV9,.,TGTGCCAGCAGCCGAAGGGAGGTCACAGATACGCAGTATTTT,CASSRREVTDTQYF
.,TRBJ2-5,14,TRBV5-1,.,TGCGCCAGCAGCTTGTCTGAGGTGGGGGAGACCCAGTACTTC,CASSLSEVGETQYF
.,TRBJ1-6,16,TRBV28,.,TGTGCCAGCAGTTTATCATCGGGGAGCTATAATTCACCCCTCCACTTT,CASSLSSGSYNSPLHF
.,TRBJ1-2,14,TRBV5-4,TRBD1,TGTGCCAGCAGCTCGGACAGGGCGCCGGGGGGCTACACCTTC,CASSSDRAPGGYTF
few,TRBJ1-1,11,TRBV20-1,TRBD1,TGCAGTGTCAGGAGACAGGGCCAAGCTTTCTTT,CSVRRQGQAFF
.,TRBJ2-1,16,TRBV19,TRBD2,TGTGCCAGTAGTATGTGGCGGGGGAGCTCCTACAATGAGCAGTTCTTC,CASSMWRGSSYNEQFF
large,TRBJ1-4,15,TRBV28,TRBD1,TGTGCCAGCAGTTTCGAACAGGGGGCGAATGAAAAACTGTTTTTT,CASSFEQGANEKLFF
.,TRBJ2-7,16,TRBV28,.,TGTGCCAGCAGTTTAGTCCAGGGATTAGCCTCCTACGAGCAGTACTTC,CASSLVQGLASYEQYF
.,TRBJ2-1,15,TRBV5-1,.,TGCGCCAGCCGCCCCGGGACCCCTAAGCTCGATGAGCAGTTCTTC,CASRPGTPKLDEQFF
once,TRBJ2-3,15,TRBV9,TRBD2,TGTGCCAGCAGCGGGGGGGGGTCTACCCGAGATACGCAGTATTTT,CASSGGGSTRDTQYF
.,TRBJ1-1,13,TRBV7-3,.,TGTGCCAGCAGCTTAGGAGGGTACGCTGAAGCTTTCTTT,CASSLGGYAEAFF
.,TRBJ2-3,13,TRBV7-2,.,TGTGCCAGCAGCTTAGCAGCCGCAGATACGCAGTATTTT,CASSLAAADTQYF
few,TRBJ2-7,14,TRBV4-1,.,TGCGCCAGCAGCCCCTCGATGGGGTACTACGAGCAGTACTTC,CASSPSMGYYEQYF
few,TRBJ2-1,16,TRBV5-1,TRBD1,TGCGCCAGCAGGGAGAGGGACAGGGTCTCCTACAATGAGCAGTTCTTC,CASRERDRVSYNEQFF
.,TRBJ1-3,15,TRBV2,.,TGTGCCAGCAGAGGGGCGGATTGGATGGCCAACACCATATATTTT,CASRGADWMANTIYF
.,TRBJ2-1,15,TRBV11-3,TRBD1,TGTGCCAGCAGCCTGGGACAGGGCATAGTAAATGAGCAGTTCTTC,CASSLGQGIVNEQFF
few,TRBJ1-6,14,TRBV19,.,TGTGCCAGTAAGGTGGGGCAGACCAATTCACCCCTCCACTTT,CASKVGQTNSPLHF
.,TRBJ2-3,15,TRBV28,TRBD1,TGTGCCAGCAGACTCGGACAGGGAAGGGCAGATACGCAGTATTTT,CASRLGQGRADTQYF
once,TRBJ1-2,13,TRBV6-1,.,TGTGCCAGCAGCCTAGTGGACCTCTATGGCTACACCTTC,CASSLVDLYGYTF
.,TRBJ2-1,13,TRBV28,TRBD2,TGTGCCAGCAAGCGGGGGGGCCTCAATGAGCAGTTCTTC,CASKRGGLNEQFF
.,TRBJ2-7,15,TRBV5-6,.,TGTGCCAGCAGCTTTGGGGGGGACACCTACTACGAGCAGTACTTC,CASSFGGDTYYEQYF
.,TRBJ1-2,11,TRBV30,.,TGTGCCTGGAGTCGTACCCGGGGCTACACCTTC,CAWSRTRGYTF
few,TRBJ1-1,13,TRBV6-1,.,TGTGCCAGCAGCCTGACAGCCGACACTGAAGCTTTCTTT,CASSLTADTEAFF
.,TRBJ1-5,13,TRBV7-9,.,TGTGCCAGCAGCGGGGGGAGGTCTTGGTCCCAGCATTTT,CASSGGRSWSQHF
.,TRBJ2-3,15,TRBV4-1,.,TGCGCCAGCAGTCCCGGGGAGGTTAGAACAGATACGCAGTATTTT,CASSPGEVRTDTQYF
.,TRBJ1-1,15,TRBV4-3,.,TGCGCCAGCAGCCCCGCCGGGGTCTTGAACACTGAAGCTTTCTTT,CASSPAGVLNTEAFF
once,TRBJ2-3,17,TRBV5-1,TRBD1,TGCGCCAGCAGCTTATTACAGGGGGGAAAGAGGACAGATACGCAGTATTTT,CASSLLQGGKRTDTQYF
.,TRBJ2-7,15,TRBV9,.,TGTGCCAGCAGCGCCGGGACCCAAAGCACCTACGAGCAGTACTTC,CASSAGTQSTYEQYF
.,TRBJ1-3,17,TRBV6-1,.,TGTGCCAGCAGTGAAGCCCACGGCGGCTCCTCTGGAAACACCATATATTTT,CASSEAHGGSSGNTIYF
.,TRBJ1-6,14,TRBV6-1,.,TGTGCCAGCAGTGCAGGCCCGTATAATTCACCCCTCCACTTT,CASSAGPYNSPLHF
few,TRBJ2-3,15,TRBV7-2,.,TGTGCCAGCACCCTTAGGGGTAGCGGCACAGATACGCAGTATTTT,CASTLRGSGTDTQYF
.,TRBJ2-1,15,TRBV6-1,.,TGTGCCAGCAGTGAAGCGGGGCTTAAAGGCAATGAGCAGTTCTTC,CASSEAGLKGNEQFF
.,TRBJ2-5,18,TRBV7-9,.,TGTGCCAGCAGCGCGGCCGGGTGGTACGACAGGGAGGGAGAGACCCAGTACTTC,CASSAAGWYDREGETQYF
.,TRBJ1-6,16,TRBV7-8,.,TGTGCCAGCAGCTTAGATCGCAGCTCCCCGAATTCACCCCTCCACTTT,CASSLDRSSPNSPLHF
.,TRBJ1-4,15,TRBV2,TRBD1,TGTGCCAGCAGTATGGATGACAGGGTATTTGAAAAACTGTTTTTT,CASSMDDRVFEKLFF
.,TRBJ2-5,15,TRBV9,.,TGTGCCAGCAGCGTAGGGGGTAGCGGTCAAGAGACCCAGTACTTC,CASSVGGSGQETQYF
.,TRBJ2-1,12,TRBV14,TRBD1,TGTGCCAGCAGCCTTGACAGGGTGAAGCAGTTCTTC,CASSLDRVKQFF
few,TRBJ2-7,12,TRBV7-9,.,TGTGCCAGCAGCTCTGATGGGCACGAGCAGTACTTC,CASSSDGHEQYF
.,TRBJ2-6,15,TRBV6-6,.,TGTGCCAGCAGTGCTACAGCGTCTGGGGCCAACGTCCTGACTTTC,CASSATASGANVLTF
.,TRBJ1-2,16,TRBV6-1,TRBD1,TGTGCCAGCAGTGCCGGGACAGGGGACTTTGGCTATGGCTACACCTTC,CASSAGTGDFGYGYTF
once,TRBJ1-6,13,TRBV30,.,TGTGCCTGGAGTGGATTTGGGGGTCCACCCCTCCACTTT,CAWSGFGGPPLHF
.,TRBJ2-1,12,TRBV28,.,TGTGCCAGCAGTTCACCGGGCCGAGGGGCCTTCTTC,CASSSPGRGAFF
.,TRBJ1-3,15,TRBV4-3,.,TGCGCCAGCAGCCAAGAATCAGGGTGGTCGGACACCATATATTTT,CASSQESGWSDTIYF
.,TRBJ1-1,14,TRBV6-5,TRBD1,TGTGCCAGCAGTTACAGGGGGCCCGACACTGAAGCTTTCTTT,CASSYRGPDTEAFF
.,TRBJ1-5,15,TRBV28,.,TGTGCCAGCAGTTCCAGGGAGGTTAGGAATCAGCCCCAGCATTTT,CASSSREVRNQPQHF
.,TRBJ1-3,11,TRBV28,.,TGTGCCAGCGGTTCCCGAAACACCATATATTTT,CASGSRNTIYF
few,TRBJ2-3,15,TRBV2,.,TGTGCCAGCAGTGTACTAGCCTCTGGGACAGATACGCAGTATTTT,CASSVLASGTDTQYF